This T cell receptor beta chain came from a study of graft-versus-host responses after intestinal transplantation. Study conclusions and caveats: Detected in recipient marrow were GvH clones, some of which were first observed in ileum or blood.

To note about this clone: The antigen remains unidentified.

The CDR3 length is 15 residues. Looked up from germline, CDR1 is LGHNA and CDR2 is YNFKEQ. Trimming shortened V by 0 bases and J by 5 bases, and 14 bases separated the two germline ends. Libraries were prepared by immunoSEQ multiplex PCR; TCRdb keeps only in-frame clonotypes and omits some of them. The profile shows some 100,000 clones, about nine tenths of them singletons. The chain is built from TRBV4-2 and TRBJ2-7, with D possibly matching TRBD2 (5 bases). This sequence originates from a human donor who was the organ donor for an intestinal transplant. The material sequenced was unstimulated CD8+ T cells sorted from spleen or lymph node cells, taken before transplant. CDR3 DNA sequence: TGTGCCAGCAGCCAAGAGGTGGCGGAGGTCAACGAGCAGTACTTC. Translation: CASSQEVAEVNEQYF.